These 28 T cell receptor beta chains came from one sample sequenced in a study of blood T cell repertoires in COVID-19. Libraries were prepared by immunoSEQ multiplex PCR; TCRdb keeps only in-frame clonotypes and omits some of them. This table holds roughly 130,000 clones, more than 90% found once. Sequences were obtained from peripheral blood. The receptors stem from a man aged 45-60 years with active COVID-19.

The genes are TRBV19 and TRBJ2-1; a weak D match, TRBD2 (5 bases). This CDR3 contains 16 residues. Deletions cut 5 bases from V and 7 bases from J, with 21 bases between. CDR1 is LNHDA and CDR2 is SQIVND in the germline V gene (reference sequence). CDR3 nucleotide sequence: TGTGCCAGTAGTCCCATTACTAGTCTTCAAGGGAATGAGCAGTTCTTC. Its translation: CASSPITSLQGNEQFF.

This sequence joins TRBV11-2 and TRBJ2-3; D not resolved. V gave up 4 bases and J gave up 2 bases, with 13 bases separating them. Germline-derived CDR1 and CDR2 are SGHAT and FQNNGV. The CDR3 has 15 residues. The CDR3 DNA follows: TGTGCCAGCAGCTCTGGCTACAGCCTCACAGATACGCAGTATTTT. Translated, it gives CASSSGYSLTDTQYF.

The V gene is TRBV5-1, the J gene TRBJ2-1, with D possibly matching TRBD1 (6 bases). CDR3 length equals 15 residues. V lost 3 bases, J lost 1 base, and 11 bases lay in between. Germline loops: CDR1 SGHRS, CDR2 YFSETQ. CDR3 in DNA: TGCGCCAGCAGCTGGGACATTACATCCTACAATGAGCAGTTCTTC. This gives the protein CASSWDITSYNEQFF.

This CDR3 reads CASSLQGVGEKLFF. The CDR3 DNA reads TGTGCCAGCAGTCTACAGGGGGTTGGTGAAAAACTGTTTTTT. This chain links TRBV6-5 with TRBJ1-4; 8 nucleotides match TRBD1. V shed 5 bases and J 7 bases; nucleotides not matched to a gene: 6. This CDR3 comprises 14 residues. Germline CDR1 is MNHEY and CDR2 is SVGAGI.

CDR3 nucleotides: TGTGCCAGCAGTTACTCCGCCGGTAGCTCCTACAATGAGCAGTTCTTC. It codes for CASSYSAGSSYNEQFF. The chain uses TRBV6-6 and TRBJ2-1; D remains unclear. This CDR3 region has 16 residues. The V gene lost 0 bases and the J gene lost 0 bases, with 9 bases spanning the gap. In germline, CDR1 is MNHNY, CDR2 SVGAGI (reference sequence).

The rearrangement uses TRBV6-5 and TRBJ2-7; 8 nucleotides agree with TRBD2. This CDR3 comprises 15 residues. V lost 8 bases and J lost 2; bases outside the gene matches: 11. The V gene's germline CDR1 is MNHEY and CDR2 SVGAGI. CDR3 coding DNA: TGTGCCAGCCGGCCGTCGCTAGCGGGTCCCTACGAGCAGTACGTC. This gives the protein CASRPSLAGPYEQYV.

The V call is TRBV4-2, the J call TRBJ2-1; 13 bases fit TRBD2. The junction had 6 bases not matched to a gene; V was cut back by 4 bases and J by 9 bases. Germline V gene lookup returns CDR1 LGHNA and CDR2 YNFKEQ. The CDR3 consists of 15 residues. The DNA for the CDR3 is TGTGCCAGCAGCCGTACTAGCGGGGGGGCGGGTGAGCAGTTCTTC. Amino acids: CASSRTSGGAGEQFF.

The chain joins TRBV19 to TRBJ2-2; weak D call: TRBD1 (5 bases). The germline V gene encodes CDR1 LNHDA and CDR2 SQIVND (reference sequence). This CDR3 has 16 residues. Trimming pared 1 base from V and 7 bases from J, leaving 16 bases between. The CDR3 sequence is CASSIVPKGRGGELFF. CDR3 sequence (DNA): TGTGCCAGTAGTATAGTGCCCAAAGGAAGGGGCGGGGAGCTGTTTTTT.

V usage is TRBV7-9 and J usage is TRBJ2-5; D might be TRBD2 (6 bases). There are 13 residues in the CDR3. Germline-derived CDR1 and CDR2 are SEHNR and FQNEAQ (reference sequence). V lost 5 bases and J 3 bases, leaving 10 bases between the germline ends. CDR3: CASSRRREETQYF. CDR3 nucleotide sequence: TGTGCCAGCAGCCGCCGGAGGGAAGAGACCCAGTACTTC.

The chain carries TRBV5-8 and TRBJ2-3, with unresolved D. Trimming left V 0 bases short and J 7 bases short, with 9 bases between. Germline V gene data show CDR1 as SGHTS and CDR2 as YDEGEE. CDR3 length equals 13 residues. The CDR3 protein is CASSLAAGYTQYF. The DNA for the CDR3 is TGTGCCAGCAGCTTGGCCGCCGGGTATACGCAGTATTTT.

The chain joins TRBV24-1 to TRBJ2-1; 7 bases map to TRBD2. V lost 7 bases and J lost 8; bases outside the gene matches: 4. The CDR3 is 12 amino acids. CDR1 and CDR2 from the germline V gene are KGHDR and SFDVKD. CDR3 loop: CATSEAGDEQFF. In DNA form, the CDR3 reads TGTGCCACCAGCGAGGCGGGGGATGAGCAGTTCTTC.

CDR3 loop: CASSLLKGQGSQETQYF. Written as DNA, the CDR3 is TGTGCCAGTAGTCTACTCAAGGGACAGGGAAGCCAAGAGACCCAGTACTTC. This sequence joins TRBV19 and TRBJ2-5; 9 bases agree with TRBD1. V lost 5 bases to trimming and J lost 1 base; unmatched junction nucleotides: 11. The CDR3 has 17 amino acids. Per the germline V gene, CDR1 is LNHDA and CDR2 is SQIVND (reference sequence).

The chain carries TRBV6-5 and TRBJ2-7, with TRBD2 identical over 7 bases. CDR1 and CDR2 from the germline V gene are MNHEY and SVGAGI. The CDR3 covers 15 residues. V gave up 0 bases and J gave up 0 bases; unmatched junction bases: 2. The CDR3 protein is CASSYSGGSSYEQYF. CDR3 sequence (DNA): TGTGCCAGCAGTTACTCGGGAGGGAGCTCCTACGAGCAGTACTTC.

CDR3 amino acids: CASSQDRWDTEAFF. The CDR3 DNA is TGTGCCAGCAGCCAAGACAGGTGGGACACTGAAGCTTTCTTT. V is TRBV14 and J is TRBJ1-1, with D hard to call. Trimming cost V 0 bases and J 3 bases, with 8 bases left between them. Looked up from germline, CDR1 is SGHDN and CDR2 is FVKESK. The CDR3 runs 14 residues.

The V call is TRBV3-1 (or the pseudogene TRBV3-2), the J call TRBJ2-1, with D possibly TRBD1 on 5 matching bases. The CDR3 totals 17 residues. Germline lookup yields CDR1 LGHDT and CDR2 YNNKEL (reference sequence). The V gene lost 3 bases and the J gene lost 0 bases, with 15 bases spanning the gap. CDR3 DNA: TGTGCCAGCAGCCACGCCCACAGGCCTAGCTCCTACAATGAGCAGTTCTTC. Its translation: CASSHAHRPSSYNEQFF.

The gene calls are TRBV24-1 and TRBJ2-2; TRBD2 might be the D (5 bases). CDR1 and CDR2 from the germline V gene are KGHDR and SFDVKD. This CDR3 comprises 14 residues. V was cut by 5 bases and J by 2 bases, with 8 bases left in between. In DNA, the CDR3 is TGTGCCACCAGTGCCGGGGTTAACACCGGGGAGCTGTTTTTT. Encoded protein: CATSAGVNTGELFF.

The J gene is TRBJ2-2, the V gene TRBV21-1; whether TRBD2, the table's D call, matches the DNA was not checked. TRBV21-1 is designated a pseudogene. The CDR3 sequence is 20 residues long. For the CDR3, the DNA is TGTGCCAGCAGCAAAGGCGGTTGTAGTGGGAGGGCCTTCGGAACCGGGGAGCTGTTTTTT. Translation: CASSKGGCSGRAFGTGELFF.

A single count supports this clone. The gene calls are TRBV20-1 and TRBJ1-2; D unresolved. This CDR3 contains 14 residues. Germline V gene sequence: CDR1 DFQATT, CDR2 SNEGSKA (reference sequence). Deletions cut 3 bases from V and 0 bases from J, with 11 bases between. CDR3 loop: CSASPVNANYGYTF. The CDR3 nucleotides are TGCAGTGCTAGTCCCGTAAATGCTAACTATGGCTACACCTTC.

Only a few counts were recorded for this clone. This rearrangement joins TRBV2 to TRBJ1-2; D uncertain. CDR3 length: 15 amino acids. Trimming took 7 bases from V and 1 from J, leaving 16 bases between them. The V gene's germline CDR1 is SNHLY and CDR2 FYNNEI. CDR3 loop: CASTREGSINYGYTF. Written as DNA, the CDR3 is TGTGCCAGCACTCGGGAAGGGTCAATTAACTATGGCTACACCTTC.

The chain has TRBV7-9 and TRBJ2-1; 7 bases line up with TRBD1. Germline CDR1 reads SEHNR; CDR2 reads FQNEAQ (reference sequence). V gave up 5 bases and J gave up 3 bases; unmatched junction bases: 4. The CDR3 loop spans 14 amino acids. The CDR3 sequence is CASSRDSNYNEQFF. In DNA, the CDR3 is TGTGCCAGCAGCCGGGACAGTAACTACAATGAGCAGTTCTTC. Filled out from reference TRBV7-9 and TRBJ2-1, the complete variable domain reads DTGVSQNPRHKITKRGQNVTFRCDPISEHNRLYWYRQTLGQGPEFLTYFQNEAQLEKSRLLSDRFSAERPKGSFSTLEIQRTEQGDSAMYLCASSRDSNYNEQFFGPGTRLTVL.

The chain uses TRBV2 and TRBJ2-3; 7 bases agree with TRBD2. The CDR3 length is 15 residues. The ends lost 4 bases at V and 0 bases at J; junction bases unmatched: 4. CDR1 is SNHLY and CDR2 is FYNNEI in the germline V gene. CDR3 residues: CASSVREASTDTQYF. Here the CDR3 DNA reads TGTGCCAGCAGTGTACGGGAGGCGAGCACAGATACGCAGTATTTT.

The rearrangement joins TRBV5-6 to TRBJ2-5; 10 bases agree with TRBD2. Losses at the gene ends were 4 bases for V and 3 bases for J; bases not matched to a gene: 6. Germline CDR1 SGHDT, CDR2 YYEEEE. The CDR3 is 15 amino acids. CDR3 DNA sequence: TGTGCCAGCAGCAAAGCGGGAGGGCCGAAAGAGACCCAGTACTTC. It translates to CASSKAGGPKETQYF.

This rearrangement joins TRBV6-5 to TRBJ2-7, with 7 bases lining up with TRBD1. Germline CDR1 reads MNHEY; CDR2 reads SVGAGI. V lost 0 bases, J lost 0 bases, and 5 bases stayed unmatched. The CDR3 is made up of 16 amino acids. CDR3 nucleotide sequence: TGTGCCAGCAGTTACTCCGGGACAGTCAGCTCCTACGAGCAGTACTTC. This translates into CASSYSGTVSSYEQYF.

The V gene is TRBV5-4, the J gene TRBJ2-7; 9 nucleotides agree with TRBD1. Germline CDR1 reads SGHNT; CDR2 reads YYREEE (reference sequence). This CDR3 has 15 residues. Germline trimming cut 4 bases from V and 4 bases from J; bases unmatched to any gene: 9. The CDR3 nucleotides are TGTGCCAGCAGCACCGAGACAGGGGGAGGTTACGAGCAGTACTTC. This sequence encodes CASSTETGGGYEQYF.

The rearrangement links TRBV19 to TRBJ2-1, with 10 bases aligning to TRBD2. The germline CDR1 and CDR2 sequences are LNHDA and SQIVND (reference sequence). The V segment lost 1 base and the J segment 10 bases; nucleotides outside the gene matches: 4. This CDR3 has 14 residues. CDR3: CASSIGASGSEQFF. CDR3 in DNA: TGTGCCAGTAGTATAGGTGCTAGCGGGAGCGAGCAGTTCTTC.

This clone was counted a single time. This sequence joins TRBV5-6 and TRBJ1-2; tentatively, D is TRBD1 (5 bases). The germline V and J ends were trimmed by 4 bases and 5 bases, with 18 bases remaining between them. Germline-derived CDR1 and CDR2 are SGHDT and YYEEEE. The CDR3 runs to 15 residues. The CDR3 sequence: CASSPEFQGGYGYTF. In DNA, the CDR3 is TGTGCCAGCAGCCCCGAATTCCAGGGCGGTTATGGCTACACCTTC.

The V and J genes are TRBV7-8 and TRBJ1-5; D gene ambiguous. Trimming removed 2 bases from V and 6 bases from J, with 20 bases in between. CDR1 is SGHVS and CDR2 is FQNEAQ in the germline V gene. The CDR3 spans 17 residues. Here the CDR3 reads CASSLLRTESSSQPQHF. The CDR3 nucleotides read TGTGCCAGCAGCTTATTACGCACCGAATCGTCCAGTCAGCCCCAGCATTTT.

The CDR3 here is CASSQGVAGLDGGELFF. As DNA, the CDR3 is TGCGCCAGCAGCCAAGGAGTGGCGGGACTAGATGGCGGGGAGCTGTTTTTT. V is TRBV4-1 and J is TRBJ2-2, with 8 bases lining up with TRBD2. The CDR3 loop spans 17 amino acids. Germline CDR1 MGHRA, CDR2 YSYEKL. The V and J ends lost 1 base and 7 bases, in that order; junction bases with no gene match: 11.